This T cell receptor beta chain was found in a study of T cell repertoires in cytomegalovirus infection. Study-wide context: Through public TCR beta signatures, both CMV infection and matching HLA type were indicated. Study results and limitations: Cumulative frequency (of public TCR beta family members) identified carriers of CMV plus the relevant HLA. HLA-C-restricted, CMV-specific TCR beta clonotypes were dominant ex vivo.

This clonotype showed up many times. What it binds is not known. From the reads, TCRdb called clonotypes with MiXCR, one entry per CDR3 protein. This table has 150,000 to 200,000 distinct CDR3 sequences, 9.5% appearing once. The sequenced material came from PBMCs. This TCR was sampled from a human donor in good health (CMV status not recorded). Some clones in this sample may be carry-over from other donors' samples.

CDR3 bases: TGTGCCAGCAGTTTAAGTGTCGGCCCCGGGGGAGGAAACACCATATATTTT. It codes for CASSLSVGPGGGNTIYF. This sequence joins TRBV28 and TRBJ1-3; TRBD1 might be the D (5 bases). V dropped 2 bases and J dropped 4 bases, with 18 bases sitting between them. Germline V gene lookup returns CDR1 MDHEN and CDR2 SYDVKM. The CDR3 runs to 17 residues.